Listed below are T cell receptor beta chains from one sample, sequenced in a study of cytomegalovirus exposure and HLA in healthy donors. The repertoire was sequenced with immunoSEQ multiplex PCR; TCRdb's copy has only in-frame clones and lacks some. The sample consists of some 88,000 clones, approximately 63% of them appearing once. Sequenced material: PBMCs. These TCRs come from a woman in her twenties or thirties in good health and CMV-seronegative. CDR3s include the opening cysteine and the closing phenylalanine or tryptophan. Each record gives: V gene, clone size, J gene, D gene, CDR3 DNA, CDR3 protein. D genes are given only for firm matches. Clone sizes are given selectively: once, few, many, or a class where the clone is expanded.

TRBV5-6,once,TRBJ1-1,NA,TGTGCCAGCAGCCCTCCCGGCGCAGGGGTCAAGAACACTGAAGCTTTCTTT,CASSPPGAGVKNTEAFF
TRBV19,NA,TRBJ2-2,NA,TGTGCCAGTAGTCCCCCCGCCGGGGAGCTGTTTTTT,CASSPPAGELFF
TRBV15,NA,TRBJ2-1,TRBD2,TGTGCCACCAGCCTAGCGGGGGGCAATGAGCAGTTCTTC,CATSLAGGNEQFF
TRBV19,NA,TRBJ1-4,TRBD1,TGTGCCAGTAGTGTTGGGACAGGGGATGAAAAACTGTTTTTT,CASSVGTGDEKLFF
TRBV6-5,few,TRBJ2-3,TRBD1,TGTGCCAGCAGGCAGACAGGGGGCGCATATACGCAGTATTTT,CASRQTGGAYTQYF
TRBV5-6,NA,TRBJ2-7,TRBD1,TGTGCCAGCAGCTTGGGAGGGACAGGGGGCCCTTACGAGCAGTACTTC,CASSLGGTGGPYEQYF
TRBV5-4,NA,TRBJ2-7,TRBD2,TGTGCCAGCAGCTTGGGAGGGGGGGCTAGCGGGACCTACGAGCAGTACTTC,CASSLGGGASGTYEQYF
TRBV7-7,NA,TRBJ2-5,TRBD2,TGTGCCAGCAGCTTAACGGGGGGGCTTGTTGAGACCCAGTACTTC,CASSLTGGLVETQYF
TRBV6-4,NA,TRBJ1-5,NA,TGTGCCAGCAGTGACAATAACAATCAGCCCCAGCATTTT,CASSDNNNQPQHF
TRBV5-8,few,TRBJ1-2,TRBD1,TGTGCCAGCAGCTTTCTTGGGACAGGATTTTATGGCTACACCTTC,CASSFLGTGFYGYTF
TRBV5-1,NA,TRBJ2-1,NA,TGCGCCAGCAGCCCCGCGGTCGAGCAGTTCTTC,CASSPAVEQFF
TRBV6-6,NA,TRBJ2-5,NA,TGTGCCAGCAGTTACTCGATGCAGGGAAAAGAGACCCAGTACTTC,CASSYSMQGKETQYF
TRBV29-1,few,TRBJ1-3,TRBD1,TGCAGCGCCGGGACAGGGGGAACCTCAAACTCTGGAAACACCATATATTTT,CSAGTGGTSNSGNTIYF
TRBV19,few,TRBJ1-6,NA,TGTGCCAGTAGTAGGGAGACAGGCCCGAATTCACCCCTCCACTTT,CASSRETGPNSPLHF
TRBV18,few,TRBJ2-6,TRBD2,TGTGCCAGCTCATCCCTAGCGGGGGGCGCCCTCTCTGGGGCCAACGTCCTGACTTTC,CASSSLAGGALSGANVLTF
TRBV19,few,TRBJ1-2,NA,TGTGCCAGTAGTATAGACAGTTTTAACTATGGCTACACCTTC,CASSIDSFNYGYTF
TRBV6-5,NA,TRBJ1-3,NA,TGTGCCAGCAGTTCAGGGATGGGAAACACCATATATTTT,CASSSGMGNTIYF
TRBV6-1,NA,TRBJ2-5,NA,TGTGCCAGCAGTGAAGGGGTCGCCGGGGAGACCCAGTACTTC,CASSEGVAGETQYF
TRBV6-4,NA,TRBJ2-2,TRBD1,TGTGCCAGCTCCCGACAGGGCAACACCGGGGAGCTGTTTTTT,CASSRQGNTGELFF
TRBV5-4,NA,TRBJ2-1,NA,TGTGCCAGCAGCTTCTTTATGGGCAGGGCGTACAATGAGCAGTTCTTC,CASSFFMGRAYNEQFF
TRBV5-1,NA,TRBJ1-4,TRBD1,TGCGCCAGCAGCCAAGGGACAGCTCTCAATGAAAAACTGTTTTTT,CASSQGTALNEKLFF
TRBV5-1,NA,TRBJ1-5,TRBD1,TGCGCCAGCAGCATGGGACAGAATCAGCCCCAGCATTTT,CASSMGQNQPQHF
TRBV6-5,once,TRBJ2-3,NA,TGTGCCAGCAGTTCCCAGAGGGATACGCAGTATTTT,CASSSQRDTQYF
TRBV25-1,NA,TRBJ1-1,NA,TGTGCCGAACCAGGGGAAACTGAAGCTTTCTTT,CAEPGETEAFF
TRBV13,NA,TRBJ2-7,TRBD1,TGTGCCAGCAGCTTTTACGGGACAGCCAACCCCTACGAGCAGTACTTC,CASSFYGTANPYEQYF
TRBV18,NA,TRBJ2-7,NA,TGTGCCAGCTCCCGCTGGACAAAAGACTACGAGCAGTACTTC,CASSRWTKDYEQYF
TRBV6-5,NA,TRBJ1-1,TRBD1,TGTGCCAGCAGTTACCATGGACAGGGGGCGACTGAAGCTTTCTTT,CASSYHGQGATEAFF
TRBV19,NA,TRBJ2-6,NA,TGTGCCAGTAGTTCCCACCAGGGGTCTGGGGCCAACGTCCTGACTTTC,CASSSHQGSGANVLTF
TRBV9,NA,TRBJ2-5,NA,TGTGCCAGCAGCACCTGGACTTCTCAAGAGACCCAGTACTTC,CASSTWTSQETQYF
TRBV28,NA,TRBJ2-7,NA,TGTGCCAGCAGTTCACCCGGGACACCTACCTACGAGCAGTACTTC,CASSSPGTPTYEQYF
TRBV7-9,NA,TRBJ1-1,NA,TGTGCCAGCTTTTTAACAGGGTTCACTGAAGCTTTCTTT,CASFLTGFTEAFF
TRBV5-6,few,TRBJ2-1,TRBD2,TGTGCCAGCAGCTTTTTGCGGGGGGACGAGCAGTTCTTC,CASSFLRGDEQFF
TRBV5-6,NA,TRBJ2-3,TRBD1,TGTGCCAGCAGCTTGTTGGGACAGGGCACAGATACGCAGTATTTT,CASSLLGQGTDTQYF
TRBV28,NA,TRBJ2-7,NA,TGTGCCAGCAGCCTCAGCGCAGGGTCCAGCTACGAGCAGTACTTC,CASSLSAGSSYEQYF
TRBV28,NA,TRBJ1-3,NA,TGTGCCAGCGGCACGGCCGGGGACACCATATATTTT,CASGTAGDTIYF
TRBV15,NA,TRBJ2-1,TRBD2,TGTGCCACCAGCATCCAACTAGCGAACTCCTACAATGAGCAGTTCTTC,CATSIQLANSYNEQFF
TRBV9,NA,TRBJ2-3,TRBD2,TGTGCCAGCAGCGTAGGTACTAGCGGGAGTATTAGCACAGATACGCAGTATTTT,CASSVGTSGSISTDTQYF
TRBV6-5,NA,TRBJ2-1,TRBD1,TGTGCCAGCAGTTACGGGACAGCTAACAATGAGCAGTTCTTC,CASSYGTANNEQFF
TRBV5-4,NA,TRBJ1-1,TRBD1,TGTGCCAGTACAATCCAGGGGGCTCTCTCTGAAGCTTTCTTT,CASTIQGALSEAFF
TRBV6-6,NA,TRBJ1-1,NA,TGTGCCAGCAAAGACCCCCTCGAGACTTCGAACACTGAAGCTTTCTTT,CASKDPLETSNTEAFF
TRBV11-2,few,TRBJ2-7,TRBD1,TGTGCCAGCGGCCCATCGGACAGGGAGTTCTACGAGCAGTACTTC,CASGPSDREFYEQYF
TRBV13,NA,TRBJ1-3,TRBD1,TGTGCCAGCACAATTGGACAGGGGGGAAACACCATATATTTT,CASTIGQGGNTIYF
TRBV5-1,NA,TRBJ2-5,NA,TGCGTCAGCAGCTTGGTCCCTGTGGAGGCCCAGTACTTC,CVSSLVPVEAQYF
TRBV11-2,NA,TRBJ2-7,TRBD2,TGTGCCAGCAGCTTTGCGGGAGGCAGTTACGAGCAGTACTTC,CASSFAGGSYEQYF
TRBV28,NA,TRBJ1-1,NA,TGTGCCAGCAGCCCGACAGGTTCAGGGAGCACTGAAGCTTTCTTT,CASSPTGSGSTEAFF
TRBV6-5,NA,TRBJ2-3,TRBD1,TGTGCCAGCAGACAGACAGGGGGCACAGATACGCAGTATTTT,CASRQTGGTDTQYF
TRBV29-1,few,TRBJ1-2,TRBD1,TGCAGCGTTGCCGGGACAGGGGGCAACTATGGCTACACCTTC,CSVAGTGGNYGYTF
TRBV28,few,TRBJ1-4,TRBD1,TGTGCCAGCAGTTCGCTGACAGGGAAGGATGAAAAACTGTTTTTT,CASSSLTGKDEKLFF
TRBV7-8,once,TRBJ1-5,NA,TGTGCCAGCAGCTTTTTTGAAGGACTTGGGGCCCAGCATTTT,CASSFFEGLGAQHF
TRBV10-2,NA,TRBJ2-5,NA,TGCGCCAGCAGTGTCAGGGTGGAGACCCAGTACTTC,CASSVRVETQYF
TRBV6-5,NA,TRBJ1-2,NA,TGTGCCAGCAGTTACGAGGCCAGCTCAAGCTACACCTTC,CASSYEASSSYTF
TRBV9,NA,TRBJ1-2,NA,TGTGCCAGCAGCGTAGGTGTCAGTTTTTATGGCTACACCTTC,CASSVGVSFYGYTF
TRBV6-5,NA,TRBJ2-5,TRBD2,TGTGCCAGCAGCGACGGGACTAGACCCCAAGAGACCCAGTACTTC,CASSDGTRPQETQYF
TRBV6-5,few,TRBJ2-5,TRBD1,TGTGCCAGCAGCCGACAGGGGGGGGAGACCCAGTACTTC,CASSRQGGETQYF
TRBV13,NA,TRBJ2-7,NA,TGTGCCAGCAGCTTAACCCCCTACAGGGAACTCCACGAGCAGTACTTC,CASSLTPYRELHEQYF
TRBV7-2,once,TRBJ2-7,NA,TGTGCCAGCAGCTCACAACACAGGGCCGCCTACGAGCAGTACTTC,CASSSQHRAAYEQYF
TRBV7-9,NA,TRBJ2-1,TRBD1,TGTGCCAGCAGCGCCCCAGACAGGGGAGACAATGAGCAGTTCTTC,CASSAPDRGDNEQFF
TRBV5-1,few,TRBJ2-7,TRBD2,TGCGCCAGCAGCTTTGGGACTAGCGGATACGAGCAGTACTTC,CASSFGTSGYEQYF
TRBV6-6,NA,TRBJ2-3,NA,TGTGCCTCCAAAGAGAGGATAAACACAGATACGCAGTATTTT,CASKERINTDTQYF
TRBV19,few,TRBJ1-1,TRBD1,TGTGCCAGTAGTCGCCTCGTGGGGACAGAGAACACTGAAGCTTTCTTT,CASSRLVGTENTEAFF